Listed here are 21 T cell receptor beta chains from one sample, sequenced in a study of shared clonotypes between healthy human individuals. Positively selected for CCR7, the CD45RO-negative cells used as naive CD8 cells excluded terminally differentiated effector memory CD45RA+ cells. Sequencing used immunoSEQ multiplex PCR; TCRdb keeps in-frame clones, though not all of them. This table has some 2 million clones, about 95% appearing once. The sample was naive CD8+ T cells sorted from blood. The receptor set was obtained from a man between 18 and 29 years old in good health.

The V gene is TRBV7-9, the J gene TRBJ2-1; D possibly corresponds to TRBD2 (7 bases). Germline V lookup: CDR1 SEHNR, CDR2 FQNEAQ (reference sequence). V gave up 6 bases and J gave up 10 bases, with 22 bases separating them. The CDR3 is 15 residues long. The CDR3 spells CASSGGPAQGGEQFF. The CDR3 coding sequence is TGTGCCAGCAGTGGGGGGCCGGCACAGGGAGGGGAGCAGTTCTTC.

The chain uses TRBV19 and TRBJ2-7; 9 bases agree with TRBD1. This CDR3 is built from 11 residues. The V gene's germline CDR1 is LNHDA and CDR2 SQIVND (reference sequence). CDR3 amino acids: CATGQGHEQYF. Written as DNA, the CDR3 is TGTGCTACGGGACAGGGCCACGAGCAGTACTTC.

This chain connects TRBV29-1 to TRBJ2-1; D is tentatively TRBD1 or TRBD2 (6 bases each). This CDR3 has 14 amino acids. V lost 1 base, J lost 7 bases, and 14 bases lay in between. Germline CDR1 and CDR2: SQVTM and ANQGSEA. Here the CDR3 DNA reads TGCAGCGTTGAAGCACAGGGAGGATGGAATGAGCAGTTCTTC. As protein: CSVEAQGGWNEQFF.

Comments on this clone: This CDR3 is also generated by other DNA sequences in the sample. This chain uses TRBV30 with TRBJ1-3; unclear D gene. Germline loops: CDR1 GTSNPN, CDR2 SVGIG (reference sequence). The germline V and J ends were trimmed by 1 base and 0 bases, with 10 bases remaining between them. The CDR3 consists of 15 residues. CDR3 sequence: CAWSEGSRSGNTIYF. CDR3 DNA: TGTGCCTGGAGTGAAGGGTCTCGCTCTGGAAACACCATATATTTT.

The J gene is TRBJ2-3, the V gene TRBV18, with a possible D match to TRBD2 (5 bases). The CDR3 contains 13 residues. Germline lookup yields CDR1 KGHSH and CDR2 LQKENI. Trimming removed 4 bases at V and 3 bases at J, with 8 bases between. CDR3 coding DNA: TGTGCCAGCTCACATAGCGAGACAGATACGCAGTATTTT. Its protein product is CASSHSETDTQYF. The full variable domain, its missing parts supplied by reference TRBV18 and TRBJ2-3, is NAGVMQNPRHLVRRRGQEARLRCSPMKGHSHVYWYRQLPEEGLKFMVYLQKENIIDESGMPKERFSAEFPKEGPSILRIQQVVRGDSAAYFCASSHSETDTQYFGPGTRLTVL.

V gene TRBV27 combines with J gene TRBJ2-7; weak D call: TRBD2 (6 bases). The CDR3 sequence is 14 residues long. Looked up from germline, CDR1 is MNHEY and CDR2 is SMNVEV (reference sequence). The V and J ends lost 4 bases and 4 bases respectively, with 14 bases between them. The CDR3 sequence is CASSSGGPLYEQYF. Written as DNA, the CDR3 is TGTGCCAGCAGTTCCGGGGGACCCCTATACGAGCAGTACTTC.

This sequence joins TRBV5-1 and TRBJ2-7; D perhaps matches TRBD2 (6 bases). The length of the CDR3 is 15 residues. Deletions cut 2 bases from V and 7 bases from J, with 19 bases between. Germline values: CDR1 SGHRS, CDR2 YFSETQ. CDR3 bases: TGCGCCAGCAGCTTCTGGGCGGGGCCCGAATCGGAGCAGTACTTC. Amino acid sequence: CASSFWAGPESEQYF.

The chain has TRBV4-3 and TRBJ2-7, with unresolved D. CDR1 and CDR2 from the germline V gene are LGHNA and YSLEER. The CDR3 is made up of 14 amino acids. The V end was cut by 1 base, the J end by 2 bases, with 9 bases between. This CDR3 reads CASSQAGLPYEQYF. Here the CDR3 DNA reads TGCGCCAGCAGCCAAGCCGGTCTCCCCTACGAGCAGTACTTC.

The CDR3 reads CASSPGGGPSYEQYF. CDR3 nucleotides: TGTGCCAGCAGTCCAGGGGGAGGGCCCTCCTACGAGCAGTACTTC. The chain uses TRBV6-5 and TRBJ2-7; D tentatively fits TRBD1 or TRBD2 (7 bases each). Germline V lookup: CDR1 MNHEY, CDR2 SVGAGI. This CDR3 has 15 amino acids. The V end was cut by 5 bases, the J end by 0 bases, with 14 bases between.

This clone has a handful of counts. Other nucleotide sequences from this sample produce the same CDR3. The chain recombines TRBV6-5 with TRBJ2-7, with a possible D match to TRBD1 (6 bases). The CDR3 is 12 residues long. CDR1 is MNHEY, CDR2 SVGAGI, per germline. The V and J ends lost 2 bases and 4 bases respectively, with 6 bases between them. CDR3 region: CASSYRGYEQYF. The CDR3 DNA is TGTGCCAGCAGTTACAGGGGGTACGAGCAGTACTTC.

This sequence joins TRBV2 and TRBJ1-5; 9 positions agree with TRBD1. Per the germline V gene, CDR1 is SNHLY and CDR2 is FYNNEI. J lost 1 base, V lost 10 bases, and 11 bases had no gene match. The CDR3 spans 16 residues. As DNA, the CDR3 is TGTGCCACCCGGGACAGGGACGGTGGAAGCAATCAGCCCCAGCATTTT. Translated, it gives CATRDRDGGSNQPQHF. The full variable domain, with the rest looked up from reference TRBV2 and TRBJ1-5, is EPEVTQTPSHQVTQMGQEVILRCVPISNHLYFYWYRQILGQKVEFLVSFYNNEISEKSEIFDDQFSVERPDGSNFTLKIRSTKLEDSAMYFCATRDRDGGSNQPQHFGDGTRLSIL.

The V call is TRBV7-9, the J call TRBJ2-3; D remains ambiguous. The CDR3 runs 15 residues. Germline assignment: CDR1 SEHNR and CDR2 FQNEAQ (reference sequence). V dropped 10 bases and J dropped 0 bases, with 17 bases sitting between them. The CDR3 reads CAIQPRDRSTDTQYF. CDR3 nucleotides: TGTGCCATACAGCCCAGAGACCGTAGCACAGATACGCAGTATTTT. Supplemented by reference TRBV7-9 and TRBJ2-3, the full variable domain reads DTGVSQNPRHKITKRGQNVTFRCDPISEHNRLYWYRQTLGQGPEFLTYFQNEAQLEKSRLLSDRFSAERPKGSFSTLEIQRTEQGDSAMYLCAIQPRDRSTDTQYFGPGTRLTVL.

V usage is TRBV7-9 and J usage is TRBJ1-1, with a tentative D call TRBD1 (5 bases). The CDR3 totals 16 residues. V dropped 5 bases and J dropped 1 base, with 17 bases sitting between them. Germline loops: CDR1 SEHNR, CDR2 FQNEAQ (reference sequence). The CDR3 bases are TGTGCCAGCAGCCCGGTGAAAGGGGAGAAGAACACTGAAGCTTTCTTT. It encodes CASSPVKGEKNTEAFF.

The J gene is TRBJ1-4, the V gene TRBV7-9; 7 bases fit TRBD1. The germline V gene encodes CDR1 SEHNR and CDR2 FQNEAQ (reference sequence). J was trimmed by 7 bases and V by 6 bases; bases with no gene match: 14. CDR3 size: 16 residues. The CDR3 DNA is TGTGCCAGCAGGGCGGAGGGGGCGCGTCCGGGTGAAAAACTGTTTTTT. Amino acids: CASRAEGARPGEKLFF.

The J gene is TRBJ2-2, the V gene TRBV4-3, with D tentatively TRBD1 (5 bases). The CDR3 consists of 15 residues. CDR1 is LGHNA, CDR2 YSLEER, per germline. Trimming cost V 0 bases and J 6 bases, with 11 bases left between them. CDR3 in DNA: TGCGCCAGCAGCCAAGAGGAAGGGGCGGCCGGGGAGCTGTTTTTT. Protein: CASSQEEGAAGELFF.

The rearrangement uses TRBV30 and TRBJ1-1; D gene uncertain. The CDR3 length is 15 residues. Trimming removed 0 bases from V and 1 base from J, with 12 bases in between. Germline V lookup: CDR1 GTSNPN, CDR2 SVGIG (reference sequence). This chain's CDR3 is CAWSVLGLGNTEAFF. In nucleotides, the CDR3 is TGTGCCTGGAGTGTTTTAGGGTTGGGGAACACTGAAGCTTTCTTT. Combining the CDR3 with reference TRBV30 and TRBJ1-1 gives the whole variable domain SQTIHQWPATLVQPVGSPLSLECTVEGTSNPNLYWYRQAAGRGLQLLFYSVGIGQISSEVPQNLSASRPQDRQFILSSKKLLLSDSGFYLCAWSVLGLGNTEAFFGQGTRLTVV.

This sequence joins TRBV6-1 and TRBJ2-1, with a tentative D call TRBD1 (6 bases). Germline V lookup: CDR1 MNHNS, CDR2 SASEGT. V was cut by 7 bases and J by 0 bases, with 10 bases left in between. This CDR3 has 14 amino acids. CDR3 in DNA: TGTGCCAGCATGGGGACAATCTCCTACAATGAGCAGTTCTTC. Its protein is CASMGTISYNEQFF.

The chain joins TRBV4-1 to TRBJ2-7, with D tentatively TRBD1 (6 bases). The CDR3 length is 13 residues. Trimming removed 3 bases at V and 4 bases at J, with 10 bases between. Germline lookup yields CDR1 MGHRA and CDR2 YSYEKL. The CDR3, as DNA: TGCGCCAGCAGCCATACAGGGAAATACGAGCAGTACTTC. It codes for CASSHTGKYEQYF.

V and J are TRBV11-2 and TRBJ2-1, with D perhaps matching TRBD2 (5 bases). V shed 2 bases and J shed 8 bases, with 16 bases lying between them. Germline CDR1 SGHAT, CDR2 FQNNGV. The CDR3 consists of 15 residues. CDR3 nucleotide sequence: TGTGCCAGCAGCTTATTACGGGGTGGGTGGCATGAGCAGTTCTTC. Translating gives CASSLLRGGWHEQFF. Together with reference TRBV11-2 and TRBJ2-1, the CDR3 gives the full variable domain: EAGVAQSPRYKIIEKRQSVAFWCNPISGHATLYWYQQILGQGPKLLIQFQNNGVVDDSQLPKDRFSAERLKGVDSTLKIQPAKLEDSAVYLCASSLLRGGWHEQFFGPGTRLTVL.

The rearrangement joins TRBV11-2 to TRBJ1-2, with D perhaps TRBD1 (5 bases). V lost 0 bases to trimming and J lost 4 bases, with 15 bases between them. There are 16 residues in the CDR3. Germline assignment: CDR1 SGHAT and CDR2 FQNNGV. The CDR3 nucleotides read TGTGCCAGCAGCTTAGAAGTAGGGGATCCGGGCTATGGCTACACCTTC. Translating it yields CASSLEVGDPGYGYTF.

Only a few counts were recorded for this clone. This chain joins TRBV2 and TRBJ1-2; D remains ambiguous. The germline V gene has CDR1 SNHLY and CDR2 FYNNEI. The V gene lost 1 base and the J gene lost 6 bases, with 15 bases spanning the gap. This CDR3 comprises 15 residues. For the CDR3, the DNA is TGTGCCAGCAGTGAAGGAGTTCAGGTTAAGGATGGCTACACCTTC. Translation gives CASSEGVQVKDGYTF.